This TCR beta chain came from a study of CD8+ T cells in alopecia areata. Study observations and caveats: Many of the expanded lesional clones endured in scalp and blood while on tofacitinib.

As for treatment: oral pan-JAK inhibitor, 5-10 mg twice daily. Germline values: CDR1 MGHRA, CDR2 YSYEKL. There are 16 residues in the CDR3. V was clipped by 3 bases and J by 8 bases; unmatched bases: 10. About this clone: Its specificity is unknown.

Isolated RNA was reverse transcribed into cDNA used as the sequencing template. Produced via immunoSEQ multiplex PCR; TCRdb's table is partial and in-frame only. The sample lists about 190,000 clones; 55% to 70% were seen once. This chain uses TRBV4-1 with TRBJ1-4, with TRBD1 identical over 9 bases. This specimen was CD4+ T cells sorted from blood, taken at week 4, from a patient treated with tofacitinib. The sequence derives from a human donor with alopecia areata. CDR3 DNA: TGCGCCAGCAGCCACCGATCGACAGGGGGACTGGAAAAACTGTTTTTT. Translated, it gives CASSHRSTGGLEKLFF.